Described below is a single T cell receptor beta chain sequence and its context. The sample comes from a study of blood T cell repertoires in COVID-19. Study-level information: From the United States, Italy and Spain came samples of acute and convalescent COVID-19.

Clinical history reported by participants formed the basis on which cohorts were assigned. Using immunoSEQ multiplex PCR, the repertoire was profiled, and TCRdb retains in-frame clones only, with some absent. The data contain about 250,000 clones, about 87% of them singletons. Sequencing was carried out using PBMCs or T cells enriched from blood (not recorded which). The receptor comes from a woman aged 45 to 65 who had recovered from COVID-19.

CDR3 in amino acids: CASSPFRNEQFF. The CDR3 nucleotides are TGTGCCAGCAGCCCCTTCCGGAATGAGCAGTTCTTC. This chain links TRBV7-2 with TRBJ2-1; D call uncertain. This CDR3 has 12 residues. Germline V gene data show CDR1 as SGHTA and CDR2 as FQGNSA. V was shortened by 5 bases and J by 7 bases, with 9 bases between the two germline ends.